The 20 T cell receptor beta chains below come from one sample, sequenced in a study of T cell repertoires in cytomegalovirus infection. TCRdb used MiXCR to reprocess the reads, holding one entry per CDR3 protein. The sample contains 450,000 to 650,000 distinct CDR3 sequences, about 25% of which appear only once. Sequencing was done on a sample of PBMCs. Every receptor here comes from a human donor in good health (CMV status not recorded). Some clones in this sample may be carry-over from other donors' samples.

The J gene is TRBJ2-1, the V gene TRBV20-1; TRBD2 agrees at 14 bases. V lost 5 bases and J lost 1; bases outside the gene matches: 1. Germline V CDR1 and CDR2: DFQATT, SNEGSKA (reference sequence). This CDR3 spans 15 amino acids. DNA of the CDR3: TGCAGTGCTGGGACTAGCGGGAGTTCCTACAATGAGCAGTTCTTC. Translated: CSAGTSGSSYNEQFF.

This clonotype appeared many times. The chain joins TRBV6-2 or TRBV6-3 to TRBJ2-4, with 10 bases aligning to TRBD1. Germline-derived CDR1 and CDR2 are MNHEY and SVGEGT. This CDR3 has 18 amino acids. V dropped 6 bases and J dropped 5; count of bases not matched to a gene: 16. The CDR3, as DNA: TGTGCCAGCAGCCGCATCCCGGACAGGGGGTTGTTCCAAAACATTCAGTACTTC. Its protein product is CASSRIPDRGLFQNIQYF.

Ten or more counts support this clonotype. The chain recombines TRBV7-2 with TRBJ1-2, with 7 bases that match TRBD1. The CDR3 runs 16 residues. The trim removed 3 bases at V and 0 bases at J, leaving 7 bases unmatched. The germline CDR1 and CDR2 sequences are SGHTA and FQGNSA. The CDR3 reads CASSFLPGQSNYGYTF. CDR3 nucleotides: TGTGCCAGCAGCTTTTTACCGGGACAGTCTAACTATGGCTACACCTTC. The whole variable domain, remainder taken from reference TRBV7-2 and TRBJ1-2, is GAGVSQSPSNKVTEKGKDVELRCDPISGHTALYWYRQSLGQGLEFLIYFQGNSAPDKSGLPSDRFSAERTGGSVSTLTIQRTQQEDSAVYLCASSFLPGQSNYGYTFGSGTRLTVV.

This clonotype was observed at least ten times. V usage is TRBV7-2 and J usage is TRBJ2-7, with 7 bases matching TRBD2. Trimming at V came to 5 bases and at J to 1 base, leaving 11 bases not matched to a gene. This CDR3 spans 16 amino acids. Germline CDR1 is SGHTA and CDR2 is FQGNSA. CDR3 loop: CASSADGTISSYEQYV. CDR3 nucleotides: TGTGCCAGCAGCGCCGACGGGACTATATCATCCTACGAGCAGTACGTC.

The V and J genes are TRBV7-9 and TRBJ2-1; 14 nucleotides line up with TRBD2. The CDR3 covers 17 residues. Losses at the gene ends were 5 bases for V and 6 bases for J; bases not matched to a gene: 9. The V gene's germline CDR1 is SEHNR and CDR2 FQNEAQ (reference sequence). The CDR3 DNA sequence: TGTGCCAGCAGCCAGACGACTAGCGGGAGGGCTGGCAATGAGCAGTTCTTC. It encodes CASSQTTSGRAGNEQFF.

The chain employs TRBV11-1 and TRBJ1-1; D gene uncertain. The CDR3 length is 13 residues. Germline CDR1 SGHAT, CDR2 FQDESV (reference sequence). V was pared by 3 bases and J by 5 bases, with 10 bases between. The CDR3 nucleotides read TGTGCCAGCAGCTTTTCTGGTGTAACTGAAGCTTTCTTT. Translated: CASSFSGVTEAFF.

This chain links TRBV6-6 with TRBJ1-1, with TRBD1 identical over 9 bases. Germline-derived CDR1 and CDR2 are MNHNY and SVGAGI (reference sequence). Losses at the gene ends were 6 bases for V and 11 bases for J; bases not matched to a gene: 7. This CDR3 spans 12 amino acids. CDR3 sequence reads: CASSLQGARAFF. The CDR3 nucleotides are TGTGCCAGCAGCCTACAGGGGGCAAGGGCTTTCTTT.

This clonotype was recorded once. The chain is built from TRBV20-1 and TRBJ2-3; D is uncertain. This CDR3 comprises 14 residues. CDR1 is DFQATT, CDR2 SNEGSKA, per germline (reference sequence). The V end was cut by 1 base, the J end by 2 bases, with 10 bases between. The CDR3 bases are TGCAGTGCTAGAGGACCTCGAAACACAGATACGCAGTATTTT. Its protein product is CSARGPRNTDTQYF.

In this sample, this clonotype turned up a few times. CDR3 bases: TGTGCCAGCAGTTTAGAGGCAGGGTGGGGTCAGCCCCAGCATTTT. Translated, it gives CASSLEAGWGQPQHF. This chain connects TRBV12-3 or TRBV12-4 to TRBJ1-5; a possible D gene is TRBD1 (5 bases). Trimming removed 1 base from V and 6 bases from J, with 13 bases in between. The CDR3 totals 15 residues.

This clonotype showed up many times. The chain employs TRBV7-2 and TRBJ2-3, with 7 bases aligning to TRBD2. Unmatched junction bases numbered 6, after V lost 1 base and J lost 5 bases. The CDR3 sequence is 15 residues long. CDR1 and CDR2 (germline): SGHTA, FQGNSA. CDR3 sequence: CASSLGPGGGDTQYF. Written as DNA, the CDR3 is TGTGCCAGCAGCTTAGGCCCGGGAGGTGGAGATACGCAGTATTTT.

The V gene is TRBV7-3, the J gene TRBJ2-1; 10 bases are shared with TRBD2. This CDR3 comprises 15 residues. V was clipped by 5 bases and J by 7 bases; unmatched bases: 8. The germline gives CDR1 SGHTA, CDR2 FQGTGA. DNA for the CDR3: TGTGCCAGCAGCACCTCTAGCGGGAGATCAAATGAGCAGTTCTTC. It translates to CASSTSSGRSNEQFF.

This clonotype was counted ten times or more. The rearrangement joins TRBV7-6 to TRBJ2-1, with D possibly being TRBD2 (5 bases). CDR3 length: 15 amino acids. With 2 bases removed from V and 1 base from J, the gap between germline ends came to 9 bases. Germline assignment: CDR1 SGHVS and CDR2 FNYEAQ. CDR3 DNA: TGTGCCAGCAGCTTAAACCAGCGGTCCTACAATGAGCAGTTCTTC. It encodes CASSLNQRSYNEQFF. The entire variable domain, with the rest obtained from reference TRBV7-6 and TRBJ2-1, is as follows: GAGVSQSPRYKVTKRGQDVALRCDPISGHVSLYWYRQALGQGPEFLTYFNYEAQQDKSGLPNDRFSAERPEGSISTLTIQRTEQRDSAMYRCASSLNQRSYNEQFFGPGTRLTVL.

The chain employs TRBV7-9 and TRBJ2-3; 8 bases are a match to TRBD2. The CDR3 runs 11 residues. J lost 10 bases, V lost 8 bases, and 5 bases had no gene match. Germline CDR1 reads SEHNR; CDR2 reads FQNEAQ (reference sequence). The CDR3 DNA is TGTGCCAGCGGCCAAGCGGGAGCGCAGTATTTT. Protein sequence: CASGQAGAQYF.

This clonotype was found many times. The chain uses TRBV7-3 and TRBJ2-2, with TRBD2 matching 14 bases. CDR1 is SGHTA, CDR2 FQGTGA, per germline. CDR3 length equals 18 residues. V lost 4 bases, J lost 7 bases, and 11 bases stayed unmatched. In DNA form, the CDR3 reads TGTGCCAGCAGCTCCACCAGACTAGCGGGAGGGCAAAGCGGGGAGCTGTTTTTT. It specifies CASSSTRLAGGQSGELFF.

In its sample, this clonotype was seen many times. The chain is built from TRBV7-6 and TRBJ1-6; D is uncertain. Germline V lookup: CDR1 SGHVS, CDR2 FNYEAQ. CDR3 length equals 17 residues. Trimming shortened V by 0 bases and J by 7 bases, and 16 bases separated the two germline ends. CDR3 sequence reads: CASSLAPRTTGNSPLHF. The CDR3 DNA sequence: TGTGCCAGCAGCTTAGCTCCCCGGACGACGGGAAATTCACCCCTCCACTTT.

The chain is built from TRBV6-5 and TRBJ2-5; unclear D gene. The V and J ends lost 6 bases and 4 bases respectively, with 9 bases between them. The germline CDR1 and CDR2 sequences are MNHEY and SVGAGI. There are 12 residues in the CDR3. The CDR3 sequence is CASRQNRETQYF. Here the CDR3 DNA reads TGTGCCAGCAGACAAAATAGAGAGACCCAGTACTTC.

This chain joins TRBV5-1 and TRBJ1-5; 8 bases match TRBD1. The CDR3 length is 15 residues. Germline V gene lookup returns CDR1 SGHRS and CDR2 YFSETQ. The ends lost 0 bases at V and 5 bases at J; junction bases unmatched: 4. This CDR3 reads CASSLDTGGDQPQHF. CDR3 sequence (DNA): TGCGCCAGCAGCTTGGATACAGGGGGTGATCAGCCCCAGCATTTT.

V and J are TRBV4-1 and TRBJ2-3, with 7 bases matching TRBD2. The V gene's germline CDR1 is MGHRA and CDR2 YSYEKL. V gave up 0 bases and J gave up 5 bases; unmatched junction bases: 20. This CDR3 spans 20 amino acids. This CDR3 is CASSQDLYAAGRGKQDTQYF. The CDR3 nucleotides read TGCGCCAGCAGCCAAGATCTTTATGCGGCGGGGCGGGGGAAGCAAGATACGCAGTATTTT.

The rearrangement links TRBV7-6 to TRBJ2-1, with 9 bases that match TRBD1. CDR1 SGHVS and CDR2 FNYEAQ come from the germline V gene. The V segment lost 5 bases and the J segment 5 bases; nucleotides outside the gene matches: 13. CDR3 size: 17 residues. CDR3 loop: CASSNPKQGAYDNEQFF. In DNA, the CDR3 is TGTGCCAGCAGCAACCCAAAACAGGGGGCGTATGACAATGAGCAGTTCTTC.

This clonotype showed up just a few times. DNA for the CDR3: TGCAGCGGGGGAGGGGTTAGCGAAAAACTGTTTTTT. This encodes CSGGGVSEKLFF. The chain employs TRBV29-1 and TRBJ1-4, with a possible D match to TRBD1 (5 bases). The CDR3 is made up of 12 amino acids. Per germline, CDR1 SQVTM and CDR2 ANQGSEA. V lost 7 bases, J lost 8 bases, and 14 bases lay in between.